This is a list of T cell receptor beta chains from one sample in a study of T cell clones after liver transplantation. TCRdb's table, derived via immunoSEQ multiplex PCR, lists solely in-frame clones and lacks some. The table records 50,000 or so clones, over 65% of them present only once. Sequences were derived from CD4+ T cells from blood, sampled approximately 54 months after liver transplant. Every receptor here comes from a human patient who received a liver transplant. The T cells may come from the graft donor. Each CDR3 is given with its conserved first and last residue. A D gene is named only where the DNA matches it firmly. Only part of the rows carry a size: once, few, many, or a class if the clone is expanded.

>TRBD1|TRBV6-6|NA|TRBJ2-3
TGTGCCAGCAGTCTTGGGACAGGGGGCACAGATACGCAGTATTTT
CASSLGTGGTDTQYF
>NA|TRBV19|NA|TRBJ1-1
TGTGCCAGTAGAGGAAGGGGGACCACTGAAGCTTTCTTT
CASRGRGTTEAFF
>NA|TRBV29-1|NA|TRBJ2-3
TGCAGCGTTGTTGGCCGCAGCACAGATACGCAGTATTTT
CSVVGRSTDTQYF
>TRBD1|TRBV28|NA|TRBJ2-7
TGTGCCAGCTATACTACAGGGGCTGCCTCCGAGCAGTACTTC
CASYTTGAASEQYF
>TRBD1|TRBV19|NA|TRBJ1-6
TGTGCCAGTAGTCCCGCGGCAGGGGGCTGGTCACCCCTCCACTTT
CASSPAAGGWSPLHF
>NA|TRBV19|NA|TRBJ1-1
TGTGCCAGTAGTGCTCAGACAGGAAACACTGAAGCTTTCTTT
CASSAQTGNTEAFF
>TRBD1|TRBV19|NA|TRBJ2-3
TGTGCCAGTAGCGGAGGCCGGGACAGGGGTTCTCATCCTAGCACAGATACGCAGTATTTT
CASSGGRDRGSHPSTDTQYF
>TRBD1|TRBV5-1|NA|TRBJ1-3
TGCGCCAGCAGGCGGGACAGGTCGGACACCATATATTTT
CASRRDRSDTIYF
>TRBD1|TRBV19|few|TRBJ1-4
TGTGCCAGTAGATGGGGGGGACAGTCGGAAAAACTGTTTTTT
CASRWGGQSEKLFF
>TRBD1|TRBV6-5|NA|TRBJ1-2
TGTGCCAGCAGTGGGGACAGGCGAGGCTATGGCTACACCTTC
CASSGDRRGYGYTF
>TRBD1|TRBV19|NA|TRBJ1-1
TGTGCCAGTAACCGAGGGACAGGGAGCATGAACACTGAAGCTTTCTTT
CASNRGTGSMNTEAFF
>TRBD1|TRBV5-1|NA|TRBJ1-2
TGCGCCAGCAGCTTTGACAGGGTTGGCTACACCTTC
CASSFDRVGYTF
>NA|TRBV28|NA|TRBJ2-7
TGTGCCAGCAGTTTTCAGGGGCTACCCTACGAGCAGTACTTC
CASSFQGLPYEQYF
>TRBD1|TRBV7-3|once|TRBJ1-4
TGTGCCAGCAGCTCACAGGGGTCCCATAATGAAAAACTGTTTTTT
CASSSQGSHNEKLFF
>NA|TRBV19|NA|TRBJ1-4
TGTGCCAGTAGTATATTACAGGGTGATGAAAAACTGTTTTTT
CASSILQGDEKLFF
>NA|TRBV6-1|NA|TRBJ2-7
TGTGCCAGCAGACTGGGGACCTCTCTCGAGCAGTACTTC
CASRLGTSLEQYF
>NA|TRBV6-6|NA|TRBJ2-7
TGTGCCAGCAGTTACCTCTACGAGCAGTACTTC
CASSYLYEQYF
>NA|TRBV30|NA|TRBJ1-3
TGTGCCTGGAGAGTAGGGGACACCATATATTTT
CAWRVGDTIYF
>TRBD1|TRBV28|NA|TRBJ1-6
TGTGCCAGCAGTCCCACAGGGGGCGGAAATTCACCCCTCCACTTT
CASSPTGGGNSPLHF
>TRBD2|TRBV7-8|NA|TRBJ2-3
TGTGCCAGCAGCCCCCGGCCGCCGGGACTAGCGGGGGGAACGCAGTATTTT
CASSPRPPGLAGGTQYF
>NA|TRBV6-4|medium-sized|TRBJ1-1
TGTGCCAGCAGTGATAGGGGGGATACTGAAGCTTTCTTT
CASSDRGDTEAFF
>NA|TRBV29-1|NA|TRBJ2-7
TGCAGCGTGTTGACCGGACCCGAGCAGTACTTC
CSVLTGPEQYF
>TRBD2|TRBV28|once|TRBJ2-3
TGTGCCAGCAGTTCCGGGACTAGCGGAACGGATACGCAGTATTTT
CASSSGTSGTDTQYF
>NA|TRBV5-1|NA|TRBJ1-2
TGCGCCAGCAGCCCAGGATCGGGTCGGGACTATGGCTACACCTTC
CASSPGSGRDYGYTF
>NA|TRBV5-6|NA|TRBJ1-2
TGTGCCAGCAGCCCGGGCCCCTCAAGGGACTATGGCTACACCTTC
CASSPGPSRDYGYTF
>NA|TRBV6-6|NA|TRBJ1-5
TGTGCCAGCAATATAGGCGGGAATCAGCCCCAGCATTTT
CASNIGGNQPQHF
>NA|TRBV9|NA|TRBJ2-2
TGTGCCAGCCATAAGGGGGGGAACACCGGGGAGCTGTTTTTT
CASHKGGNTGELFF
>TRBD2|TRBV27|few|TRBJ2-1
TGTGCCAGCAGCCCGGGACGTAGCGGGGCTCACAATGAGCAGTTCTTC
CASSPGRSGAHNEQFF
>TRBD1|TRBV7-9|NA|TRBJ1-5
TGTGCCAGCAGCTCCGGACAGGGGGAGGGTCAGCCCCAGCATTTT
CASSSGQGEGQPQHF
>TRBD2|TRBV19|few|TRBJ2-4
TGTGCCAGTAGCGCTAGACAGGCCGGGGGGGGAAACATTCAGTACTTC
CASSARQAGGGNIQYF
>NA|TRBV6-6|few|TRBJ1-2
TGTGCCGGTGGTTCTAACTATGGCTACACCTTC
CAGGSNYGYTF
>NA|TRBV18|NA|TRBJ2-7
TGTGCCAGCTCACCACAGAGAACAGGGCTGGAGAACGAGCAGTACTTC
CASSPQRTGLENEQYF
>TRBD1|TRBV28|NA|TRBJ2-7
TGTGCCAGCAGTTCAGACAGGGGCTGGAACTACGAGCAGTACTTC
CASSSDRGWNYEQYF
>NA|TRBV7-2|few|TRBJ2-3
TGTGCCAGCAGCTTAGTGGGGGGAGATACGCAGTATTTT
CASSLVGGDTQYF
>TRBD1|TRBV10-1|NA|TRBJ2-1
TGCGCCAGCAGTGAAGGCAGGGGGTCCTACAATGAGCAGTTCTTC
CASSEGRGSYNEQFF
>NA|TRBV5-5|NA|TRBJ2-7
TGTGCCAGCAGCTTGTTGGACAGCTACGAGCAGTACTTC
CASSLLDSYEQYF
>NA|TRBV6-5|once|TRBJ2-7
TGTGCCAGCAGTTACTCCCTTAGCGCCTCGGTCTACGAGCAGTACTTC
CASSYSLSASVYEQYF
>NA|TRBV18|few|TRBJ1-2
TGTGCCAGCTCACCACAGGACCACTATGGCTACACCTTC
CASSPQDHYGYTF
>NA|TRBV4-1|once|TRBJ2-3
TGCGCCAGCGCCGGGGACGGATTTTTTAGCACAGATACGCAGTATTTT
CASAGDGFFSTDTQYF
>TRBD1|TRBV10-3|few|TRBJ2-5
TGTGCCATCAGGACAGGGGGCCAGGAGACCCAGTACTTC
CAIRTGGQETQYF
>NA|TRBV28|NA|TRBJ1-6
TGTGCCAGCAGTTTAACTGCAAACTCGGGGTCACCCCTCCACTTT
CASSLTANSGSPLHF
>NA|TRBV10-3|many|TRBJ1-5
TGTGCCATCAGTGAGAGGGACACCGAGGGGCCCCAGCATTTT
CAISERDTEGPQHF
>NA|TRBV29-1|NA|TRBJ1-2
TGCAGCGTTGAGCGATCGGGGCCCTATGGCTACACCTTC
CSVERSGPYGYTF
>NA|TRBV9|few|TRBJ2-2
TGTGCCAGCAGCGTTGGGCTAGCCGCCGGGGAGCTGTTTTTT
CASSVGLAAGELFF
>TRBD1|TRBV2|few|TRBJ1-5
TGTGCCAGCAGTGAATTTCTGGGGTCAGACAGGGGGAATCAGCCCCAGCATTTT
CASSEFLGSDRGNQPQHF
>NA|TRBV6-1|NA|TRBJ2-3
TGTGCCGGTCGGGGAACAGGGCCCACAGATACGCAGTATTTT
CAGRGTGPTDTQYF
>NA|TRBV7-3|NA|TRBJ2-2
TGTGCCAGCAGCTCCCGGGACACTAACACCGGGGAGCTGTTTTTT
CASSSRDTNTGELFF
>TRBD1|TRBV29-1|NA|TRBJ2-3
TGCAGCGCCAGAGGACAGGGGGGTGGTACAGATACGCAGTATTTT
CSARGQGGGTDTQYF
>NA|TRBV30|NA|TRBJ1-5
TGTGCCTGGGGAACAGATAGCAATCAGCCCCAGCATTTT
CAWGTDSNQPQHF
>NA|TRBV11-2|NA|TRBJ1-3
TGTGCCAGCAGCTACGGGGCGGTGTGGCAGGGAAACACCATATATTTT
CASSYGAVWQGNTIYF
>TRBD2|TRBV2|NA|TRBJ2-1
TGTGCCAGCAGTCGTACTAGCGGGGGGACCAATGAGCAGTTCTTC
CASSRTSGGTNEQFF
>NA|TRBV7-8|few|TRBJ2-6
TGTGCCACCGGGGGAAGTTCTGGGGCCAACGTCCTGACTTTC
CATGGSSGANVLTF
>NA|TRBV4-1|NA|TRBJ1-2
TGCGCCAGCAGCCAAGATAAACTATATGGGAACTATGGCTACACCTTC
CASSQDKLYGNYGYTF
>NA|TRBV7-9|NA|TRBJ1-2
TGTGCCAGCAGCTTAGGGACCGCTAACTATGGCTACACCTTC
CASSLGTANYGYTF